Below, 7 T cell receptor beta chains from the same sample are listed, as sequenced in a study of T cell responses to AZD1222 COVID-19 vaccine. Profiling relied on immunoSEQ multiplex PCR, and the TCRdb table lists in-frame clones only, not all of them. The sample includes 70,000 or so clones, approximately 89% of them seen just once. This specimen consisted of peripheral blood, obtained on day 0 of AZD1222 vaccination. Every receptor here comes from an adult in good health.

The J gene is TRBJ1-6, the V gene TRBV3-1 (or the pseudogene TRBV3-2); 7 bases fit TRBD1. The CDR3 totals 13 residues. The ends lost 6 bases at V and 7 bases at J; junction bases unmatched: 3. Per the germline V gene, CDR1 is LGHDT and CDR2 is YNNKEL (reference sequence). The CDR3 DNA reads TGTGCCAGCAGACTGACAGGGAATTCACCCCTCCACTTT. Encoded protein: CASRLTGNSPLHF.

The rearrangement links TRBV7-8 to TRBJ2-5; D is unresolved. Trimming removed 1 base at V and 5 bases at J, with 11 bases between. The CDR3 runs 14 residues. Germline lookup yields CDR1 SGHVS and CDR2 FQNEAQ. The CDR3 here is CASSLDRLRETQYF. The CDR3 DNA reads TGTGCCAGCAGCTTAGACCGGTTGAGGGAGACCCAGTACTTC.

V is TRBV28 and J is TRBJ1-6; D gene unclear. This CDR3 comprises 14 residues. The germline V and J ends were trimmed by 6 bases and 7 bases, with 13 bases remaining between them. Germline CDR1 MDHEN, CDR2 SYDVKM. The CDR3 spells CASRPGNTNSPLHF. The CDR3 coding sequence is TGTGCCAGCAGACCCGGGAACACCAATTCACCCCTCCACTTT.

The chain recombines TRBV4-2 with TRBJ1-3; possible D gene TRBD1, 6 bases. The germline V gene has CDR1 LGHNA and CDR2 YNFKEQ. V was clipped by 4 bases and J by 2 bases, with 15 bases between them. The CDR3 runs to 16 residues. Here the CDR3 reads CASSPQGEGTGNTIYF. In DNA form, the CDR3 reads TGTGCCAGCAGCCCACAGGGCGAGGGGACTGGAAACACCATATATTTT.

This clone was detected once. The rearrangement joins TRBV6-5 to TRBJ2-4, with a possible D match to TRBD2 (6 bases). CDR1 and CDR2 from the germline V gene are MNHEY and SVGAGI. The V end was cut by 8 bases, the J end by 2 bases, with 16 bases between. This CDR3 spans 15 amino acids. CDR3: CASSSSGTSKNIQYF. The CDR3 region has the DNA TGTGCCAGCTCGTCTTCCGGGACTTCCAAAAACATTCAGTACTTC.

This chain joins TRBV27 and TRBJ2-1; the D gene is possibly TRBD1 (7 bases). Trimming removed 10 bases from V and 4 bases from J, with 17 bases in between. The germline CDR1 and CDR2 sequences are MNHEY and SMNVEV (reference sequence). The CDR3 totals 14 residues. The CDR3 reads CATSPGGFYNEQFF. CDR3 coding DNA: TGTGCCACGTCTCCAGGGGGGTTTTACAATGAGCAGTTCTTC.

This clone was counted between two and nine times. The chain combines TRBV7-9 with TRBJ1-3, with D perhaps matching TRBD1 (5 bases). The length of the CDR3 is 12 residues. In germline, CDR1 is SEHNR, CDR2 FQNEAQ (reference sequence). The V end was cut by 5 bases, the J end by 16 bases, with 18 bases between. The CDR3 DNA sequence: TGTGCCAGCAGCCCAAAAGACTGGGACTACTATTTT. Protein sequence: CASSPKDWDYYF.